This T cell receptor (beta chain) was identified during a study of blood T cell repertoires in COVID-19 (dated by TCRdb to about 2020). For the study in its entirety: Collaborator samples came from the United States, Italy and Spain and covered acute and convalescent phases of COVID-19. Samples came from the ongoing ImmuneRACE study (first 160 participants) plus 1,254 subjects from 6 global collaborators. HLA class I and class II types, where available, came from metadata supplied by the sample provider rather than from assay-based typing. Sample metadata almost always included a de-identified subject ID, COVID-19 status, age in years and sex. The repertoires were made available in a free public database intended to serve as a resource for research on the immune response to SARS-CoV-2. The dataset comprised deeply sampled blood TCRbeta repertoires from subjects exposed to, actively infected with, or recovered from COVID-19. The prospective study material was composed of cDNA or gDNA derived from T cells, B-cell-depleted T cells, or PBMCs. Study-wide conclusions, independent of this receptor: Clinical and demographic metadata were provided uncurated, with the amount varying by source and participant.

Whole blood was collected in K2EDTA tubes by collaborating institutions according to the institutions' own protocols. For TCRbeta analysis, collaborator samples were shipped as frozen whole blood, as isolated PBMCs, or as DNA extracted from either sample type. A note on this clone: It has no known antigen specificity. No quality values exist for individual bases; no much larger clone is one base distant.

TCRbeta CDR3 regions were amplified from genomic DNA using the immunoSEQ Assay, a bias-controlled multiplex PCR. The paper's processing steps were these. The number of nucleated cells in each sample was estimated from the amplification of reference gene primers within the assay. To quantify the absolute abundance of each unique TCRbeta CDR3 rearrangement, sequence reads were collapsed and filtered. For each sample, productive Simpson clonality was calculated as the square root of Simpson's diversity index across productive rearrangements. TCRdb took over this immuneACCESS table, retaining in-frame rearrangements with V and J assigned. Such tables are incomplete; in checked studies, under half of the missing clones stem from an unresolved V gene, and the remainder is unexplained. V, J and clone size are those of that table, while D and trimming were read from the DNA. Present in this sample are roughly 110,000 clones, approximately 84% of which were seen just once. The ten largest account for about 4% of the sample.

Its CDR3 holds 14 amino acids, cysteine through phenylalanine. The sequence is cut down to CDR3 DNA, 42 bases in frame from base 1. CDR1 is given as LNHDA and CDR2 as SQIVND, both from the germline V gene (reference sequence). V sheds 5 bases and J sheds 0 bases, leaving 11 bases between their ends. The chain couples TRBV19 to TRBJ2-7, with a weak D call of TRBD2 (5 bases match). The specimen was peripheral blood. The receptor was isolated from a human donor in a cohort sampled during active COVID-19. The encoded CDR3 is CASSSLAGSYEQYF. The DNA reads as follows: TGTGCCAGTAGTTCTCTAGCCGGCTCCTACGAGCAGTACTTC.